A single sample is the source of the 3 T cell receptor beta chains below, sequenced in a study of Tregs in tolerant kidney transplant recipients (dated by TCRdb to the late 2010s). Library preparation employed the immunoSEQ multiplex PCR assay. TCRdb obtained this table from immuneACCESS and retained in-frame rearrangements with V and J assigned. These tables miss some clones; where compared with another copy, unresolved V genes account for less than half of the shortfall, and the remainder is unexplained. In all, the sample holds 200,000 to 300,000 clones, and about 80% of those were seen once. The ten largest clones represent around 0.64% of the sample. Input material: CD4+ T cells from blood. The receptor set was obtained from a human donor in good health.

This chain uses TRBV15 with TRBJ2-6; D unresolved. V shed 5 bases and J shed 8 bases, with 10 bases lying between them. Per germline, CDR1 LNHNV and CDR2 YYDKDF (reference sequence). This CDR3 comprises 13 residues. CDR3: CATSSQGSNVLTF. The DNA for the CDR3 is TGTGCCACCAGCTCCCAAGGCTCCAACGTCCTGACTTTC.

CDR3 amino acids: CSARTGHGYTF. Here the CDR3 DNA reads TGCAGTGCTCGGACGGGGCATGGCTACACCTTC. The chain recombines TRBV20-1 with TRBJ1-2, with D possibly TRBD1 on 5 matching bases. The V end lost 5 bases, the J end lost 6 bases, and 10 bases lay between the germline ends. CDR1 is DFQATT, CDR2 SNEGSKA, per germline (reference sequence). The length of the CDR3 is 11 residues.

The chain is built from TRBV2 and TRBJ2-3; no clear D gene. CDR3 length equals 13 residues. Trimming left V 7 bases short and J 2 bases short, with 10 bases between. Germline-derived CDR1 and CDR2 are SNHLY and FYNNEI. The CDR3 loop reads CASMGGTTDTQYF. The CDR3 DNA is TGTGCCAGCATGGGCGGTACCACAGATACGCAGTATTTT.